The 20 T cell receptor beta chains presented below share a single source sample, sequenced in a study of cytotoxic CD8 clonotypes in ibrutinib-treated CLL. Sequencing was performed with immunoSEQ multiplex PCR; in TCRdb, only in-frame clones are kept and a portion is missing. Of about 68,000 clones in the sample, about nine tenths were seen once. Here the sequenced sample was PBMCs, taken after 12 months of ibrutinib treatment. These receptors all stem from a human donor with chronic lymphocytic leukemia.

The rearrangement joins TRBV7-8 to TRBJ1-1; D gene unclear. The CDR3 consists of 14 residues. Germline V gene sequence: CDR1 SGHVS, CDR2 FQNEAQ. The V gene lost 5 bases and the J gene lost 5 bases, with 15 bases spanning the gap. The DNA of the CDR3 is TGTGCCAGCAGCCTCGCGGGTCGGCTAACTGAAGCTTTCTTT. Its protein is CASSLAGRLTEAFF.

The chain's CDR3 is CASVRNPYEQYF. The CDR3 DNA follows: TGTGCCAGCGTCAGGAACCCCTACGAGCAGTACTTC. The rearrangement links TRBV6-1 to TRBJ2-7; D gene uncertain. Per the germline V gene, CDR1 is MNHNS and CDR2 is SASEGT. The CDR3 consists of 12 residues. V was trimmed by 8 bases and J by 2 bases, leaving 10 bases between them.

V and J are TRBV30 and TRBJ2-7; tentative D call: TRBD1 (6 bases). CDR1 and CDR2 from the germline V gene are GTSNPN and SVGIG (reference sequence). Trimming took 0 bases from V and 6 from J, leaving 6 bases between them. The CDR3 consists of 11 residues. Written as DNA, the CDR3 is TGTGCCTGGAGTGTAGGGGGCGAGCAGTACTTC. Translating it yields CAWSVGGEQYF.

This clone was picked up one time. The chain uses TRBV7-8 and TRBJ2-7, with TRBD2 identical over 7 bases. Germline-derived CDR1 and CDR2 are SGHVS and FQNEAQ. CDR3 length: 16 amino acids. V was pared by 2 bases and J by 7 bases, with 14 bases of the junction left unmatched. The CDR3 DNA is TGTGCCAGCAGCTTAATTGGAAACATCGGGGGAGGGGAGCAGTACTTC. Its protein product is CASSLIGNIGGGEQYF.

The CDR3 here is CASSPLLGGRGRETQYF. The CDR3 region has the DNA TGCGCCAGCAGCCCCCTCCTTGGGGGACGCGGGAGGGAGACCCAGTACTTC. J is TRBJ2-5 and V is TRBV4-3, with TRBD2 identical over 8 bases. In germline, CDR1 is LGHNA, CDR2 YSLEER. This CDR3 has 17 amino acids. V was clipped by 4 bases and J by 5 bases; unmatched bases: 15.

V is TRBV6-5 and J is TRBJ2-3; maybe TRBD1 (6 bases). V lost 2 bases and J lost 4, with 16 bases in between. This CDR3 spans 16 amino acids. Germline CDR1 MNHEY, CDR2 SVGAGI. CDR3 protein: CASSYHRVGMADTQYF. CDR3 coding DNA: TGTGCCAGCAGTTACCACAGGGTTGGGATGGCAGATACGCAGTATTTT.

V and J are TRBV11-2 and TRBJ1-2; D ambiguous. The CDR3 consists of 13 residues. Germline lookup yields CDR1 SGHAT and CDR2 FQNNGV. The germline V and J ends were trimmed by 1 base and 8 bases, with 11 bases remaining between them. The CDR3 DNA reads as TGTGCCAGCAGCTTAGGAGGGAGGGAAGGCTACACCTTC. Amino acids: CASSLGGREGYTF.

This chain uses TRBV7-9 with TRBJ2-3; D perhaps matches TRBD2 (6 bases). The CDR3 is 15 amino acids. Per germline, CDR1 SEHNR and CDR2 FQNEAQ (reference sequence). Trimming cost V 3 bases and J 4 bases, with 14 bases left between them. CDR3 loop: CASSFARGGADTQYF. CDR3 DNA sequence: TGTGCCAGCAGCTTCGCGCGGGGCGGGGCAGATACGCAGTATTTT.

The table lists this clone with a count of one. V and J are TRBV27 and TRBJ2-7, with D possibly TRBD1 on 5 matching bases. Germline assignment: CDR1 MNHEY and CDR2 SMNVEV (reference sequence). The CDR3 runs 12 residues. V lost 5 bases to trimming and J lost 7 bases, with 12 bases between them. In nucleotides, the CDR3 is TGTGCCAGCAGTATAGTAAAGGGGGAGCAGTACTTC. The encoded protein is CASSIVKGEQYF.

This clone is a singleton in its sample. V and J are TRBV2 and TRBJ2-4; D call uncertain. The V end lost 8 bases, the J end lost 0 bases, and 17 bases lay between the germline ends. Germline V gene sequence: CDR1 SNHLY, CDR2 FYNNEI. The CDR3 runs to 16 residues. The CDR3 coding sequence is TGTGCCAGCTCCCTCATGGGCCTTTTAGCCAAAAACATTCAGTACTTC. Its protein is CASSLMGLLAKNIQYF.

The gene calls are TRBV6-5 and TRBJ1-1; a possible D gene is TRBD1 (6 bases). The CDR3 length is 13 residues. V shed 7 bases and J shed 6 bases, with 15 bases lying between them. Germline V gene sequence: CDR1 MNHEY, CDR2 SVGAGI. This CDR3 reads CASNREGWAEAFF. In DNA form, the CDR3 reads TGTGCCAGCAACAGGGAGGGATGGGCTGAAGCTTTCTTT.

The chain employs TRBV4-2 and TRBJ2-7; D assignment may be TRBD1 or TRBD2 (5 bases each). Germline V gene lookup returns CDR1 LGHNA and CDR2 YNFKEQ. The V end lost 0 bases, the J end lost 3 bases, and 15 bases lay between the germline ends. The length of the CDR3 is 16 residues. CDR3 nucleotides: TGTGCCAGCAGCCAAGATTCCGGGACGGTCCTCTACGAGCAGTACTTC. Protein product: CASSQDSGTVLYEQYF.

In this sample, this clone turned up a few times. This chain joins TRBV27 and TRBJ1-1; 8 bases match TRBD1. The CDR3 spans 15 residues. V trimming: 2 bases; J trimming: 3 bases; junction bases outside the gene matches: 5. Looked up from germline, CDR1 is MNHEY and CDR2 is SMNVEV (reference sequence). The CDR3 here is CASSLQVQGDTEAFF. The DNA of the CDR3 is TGTGCCAGCAGTTTACAGGTACAGGGGGACACTGAAGCTTTCTTT.

This chain links TRBV5-1 with TRBJ1-5; D is perhaps TRBD1 (6 bases). The CDR3 has 15 amino acids. V lost 0 bases and J 5 bases, leaving 12 bases between the germline ends. From germline, CDR1 is SGHRS and CDR2 YFSETQ. CDR3 amino acids: CASSLAGTSYQPQHF. CDR3 nucleotides: TGCGCCAGCAGCTTGGCCGGGACATCTTATCAGCCCCAGCATTTT.

The V call is TRBV20-1, the J call TRBJ2-1, with D hard to call. CDR1 and CDR2 (germline): DFQATT, SNEGSKA (reference sequence). CDR3 size: 10 residues. The V gene lost 6 bases and the J gene lost 0 bases, with 0 bases spanning the gap. The CDR3 sequence: CSASYNEQFF. The CDR3 nucleotides are TGCAGTGCCTCCTACAATGAGCAGTTCTTC.

V usage is TRBV9 and J usage is TRBJ2-7; a weak D match, TRBD2 (6 bases). V lost 2 bases, J lost 6 bases, and 18 bases lay in between. The CDR3 consists of 15 residues. Germline lookup yields CDR1 SGDLS and CDR2 YYNGEE. The CDR3 loop reads CASSVSREYSGEQYF. In DNA form, the CDR3 reads TGTGCCAGCAGCGTGTCACGGGAGTATTCGGGCGAGCAGTACTTC. The full variable domain, in which reference TRBV9 and TRBJ2-7 provide the parts outside the CDR3, is DSGVTQTPKHLITATGQRVTLRCSPRSGDLSVYWYQQSLDQGLQFLIQYYNGEERAKGNILERFSAQQFPDLHSELNLSSLELGDSALYFCASSVSREYSGEQYFGPGTRLTVT.

The chain uses TRBV7-3 and TRBJ2-3; D might be TRBD1 or TRBD2, each matching 5 bases. V gave up 0 bases and J gave up 7 bases, with 14 bases separating them. The CDR3 extends over 15 amino acids. CDR1 and CDR2 from the germline V gene are SGHTA and FQGTGA. The CDR3 DNA is TGTGCCAGCAGCTTAACTGGGGGAATAGCGCATACGCAGTATTTT. Its protein is CASSLTGGIAHTQYF.

This clone was counted once. V usage is TRBV25-1 and J usage is TRBJ1-1; no clear D. The V gene's germline CDR1 is MGHDK and CDR2 SYGVNS. V lost 4 bases and J lost 0, with 9 bases in between. The CDR3 spans 14 residues. The CDR3 nucleotides are TGTGCCAGCAGTGGATACATACTGAACACTGAAGCTTTCTTT. It specifies CASSGYILNTEAFF.

The chain couples TRBV7-8 to TRBJ2-7; 8 nucleotides align to TRBD1. Per germline, CDR1 SGHVS and CDR2 FQNEAQ. The ends lost 5 bases at V and 2 bases at J; junction bases unmatched: 11. This CDR3 comprises 16 residues. The CDR3 coding sequence is TGTGCCAGCAGCCGCCACAGGGGACAGGACACCTACGAGCAGTACTTC. The encoded protein is CASSRHRGQDTYEQYF. Variable domain in full (rest from reference TRBV7-8 and TRBJ2-7): GAGVSQSPRYKVAKRGQDVALRCDPISGHVSLFWYQQALGQGPEFLTYFQNEAQLDKSGLPSDRFFAERPEGSVSTLKIQRTQQEDSAVYLCASSRHRGQDTYEQYFGPGTRLTVT.

This clone showed up just once. This chain uses TRBV27 with TRBJ1-3; unclear D gene. V gave up 3 bases and J gave up 0 bases, with 6 bases separating them. The CDR3 sequence is 14 residues long. CDR1 and CDR2 (germline): MNHEY, SMNVEV (reference sequence). The CDR3 DNA sequence: TGTGCCAGCAGTTTTACATCCTCTGGAAACACCATATATTTT. It specifies CASSFTSSGNTIYF.